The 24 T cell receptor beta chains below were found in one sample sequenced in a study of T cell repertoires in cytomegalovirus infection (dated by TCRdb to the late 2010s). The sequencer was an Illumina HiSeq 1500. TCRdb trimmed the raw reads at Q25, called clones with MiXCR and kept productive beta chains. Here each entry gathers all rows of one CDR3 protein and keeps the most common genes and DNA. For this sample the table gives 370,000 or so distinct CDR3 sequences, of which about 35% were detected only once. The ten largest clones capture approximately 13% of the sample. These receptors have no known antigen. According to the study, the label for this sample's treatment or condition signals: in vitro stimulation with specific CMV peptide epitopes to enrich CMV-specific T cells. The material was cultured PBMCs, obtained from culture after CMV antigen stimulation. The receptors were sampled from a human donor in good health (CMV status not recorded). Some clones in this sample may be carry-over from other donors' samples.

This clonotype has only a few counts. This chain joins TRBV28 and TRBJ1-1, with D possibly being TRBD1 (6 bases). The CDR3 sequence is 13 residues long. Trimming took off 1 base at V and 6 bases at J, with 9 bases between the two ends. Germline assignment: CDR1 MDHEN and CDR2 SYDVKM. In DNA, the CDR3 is TGTGCCAGCAGTTTATTTTGGGGGCCTGAAGCTTTCTTT. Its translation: CASSLFWGPEAFF.

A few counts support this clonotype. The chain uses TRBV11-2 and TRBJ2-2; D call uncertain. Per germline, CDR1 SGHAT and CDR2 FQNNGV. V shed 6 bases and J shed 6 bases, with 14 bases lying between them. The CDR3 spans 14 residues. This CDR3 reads CASRPSPDAGELFF. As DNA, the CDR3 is TGTGCCAGCAGACCGAGCCCGGACGCCGGGGAGCTGTTTTTT.

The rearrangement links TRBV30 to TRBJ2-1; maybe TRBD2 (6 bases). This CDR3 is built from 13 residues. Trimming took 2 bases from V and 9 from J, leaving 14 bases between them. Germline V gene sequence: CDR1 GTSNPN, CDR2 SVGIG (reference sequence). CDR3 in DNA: TGTGCCTGGAGTCTGGGACTCCTCGCTGAGCAGTTCTTC. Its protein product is CAWSLGLLAEQFF. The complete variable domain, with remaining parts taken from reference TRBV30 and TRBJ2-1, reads SQTIHQWPATLVQPVGSPLSLECTVEGTSNPNLYWYRQAAGRGLQLLFYSVGIGQISSEVPQNLSASRPQDRQFILSSKKLLLSDSGFYLCAWSLGLLAEQFFGPGTRLTVL.

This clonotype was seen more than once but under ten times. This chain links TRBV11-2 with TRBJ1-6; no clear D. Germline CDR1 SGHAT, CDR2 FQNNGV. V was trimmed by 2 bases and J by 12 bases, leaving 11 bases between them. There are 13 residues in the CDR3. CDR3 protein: CASSLNDRLPLHF. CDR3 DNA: TGTGCCAGCAGCTTAAACGATCGGTTACCCCTCCACTTT.

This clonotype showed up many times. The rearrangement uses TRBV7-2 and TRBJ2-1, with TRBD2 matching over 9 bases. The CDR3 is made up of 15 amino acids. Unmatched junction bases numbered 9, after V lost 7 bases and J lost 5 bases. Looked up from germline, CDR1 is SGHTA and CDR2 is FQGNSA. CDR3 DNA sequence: TGTGCCAGCATACCTCCTAGCGGGGACAACAATGAGCAGTTCTTC. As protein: CASIPPSGDNNEQFF. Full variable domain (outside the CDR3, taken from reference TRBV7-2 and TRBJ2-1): GAGVSQSPSNKVTEKGKDVELRCDPISGHTALYWYRQSLGQGLEFLIYFQGNSAPDKSGLPSDRFSAERTGGSVSTLTIQRTQQEDSAVYLCASIPPSGDNNEQFFGPGTRLTVL.

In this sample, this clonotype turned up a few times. The DNA for the CDR3 is TGTGCCAGCAGCTTTCCCGACAGGGAGGGGGAAAAACTGTTTTTT. Translating it yields CASSFPDREGEKLFF. The J gene is TRBJ1-4, the V gene TRBV11-2; 7 bases fit TRBD1. Losses at the gene ends were 3 bases for V and 8 bases for J; bases not matched to a gene: 9. Germline V gene sequence: CDR1 SGHAT, CDR2 FQNNGV. CDR3 length: 15 residues.

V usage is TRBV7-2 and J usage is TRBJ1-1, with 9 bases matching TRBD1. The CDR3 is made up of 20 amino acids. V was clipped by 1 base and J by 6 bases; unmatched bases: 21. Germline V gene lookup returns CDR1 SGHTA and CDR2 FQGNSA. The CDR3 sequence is CASSLVFGTGNLFGVAEAFF. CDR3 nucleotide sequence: TGTGCCAGCAGCTTAGTTTTTGGGACAGGGAATTTGTTTGGCGTGGCTGAAGCTTTCTTT.

In DNA, the CDR3 is TGTGCCAGGATCGGGCCGAGGGAGTACGTC. Encoded protein: CARIGPREYV. V gene TRBV19 combines with J gene TRBJ2-7; D is possibly TRBD2 (5 bases). Germline lookup yields CDR1 LNHDA and CDR2 SQIVND (reference sequence). This CDR3 region has 10 residues. Trimming took off 9 bases at V and 11 bases at J, with 14 bases between the two ends.

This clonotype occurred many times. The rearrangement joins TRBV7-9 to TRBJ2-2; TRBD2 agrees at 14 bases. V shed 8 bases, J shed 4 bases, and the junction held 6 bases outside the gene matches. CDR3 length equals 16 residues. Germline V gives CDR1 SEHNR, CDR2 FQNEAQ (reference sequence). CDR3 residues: CASQPGTSGSTGELFF. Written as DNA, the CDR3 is TGTGCCAGCCAGCCCGGGACTAGCGGGAGCACCGGGGAGCTGTTTTTT.

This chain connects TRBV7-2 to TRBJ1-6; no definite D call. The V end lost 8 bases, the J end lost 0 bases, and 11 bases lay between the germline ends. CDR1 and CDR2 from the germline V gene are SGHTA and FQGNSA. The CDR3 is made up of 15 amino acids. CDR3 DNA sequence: TGTGCCAGCGCAACGGGGAGCTCCTATAATTCACCCCTCCACTTT. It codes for CASATGSSYNSPLHF.

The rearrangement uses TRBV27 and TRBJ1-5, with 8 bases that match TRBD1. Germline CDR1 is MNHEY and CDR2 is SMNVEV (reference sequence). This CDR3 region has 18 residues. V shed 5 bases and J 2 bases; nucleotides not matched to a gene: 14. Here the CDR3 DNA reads TGTGCCAGCAGTGCGTCGGACAGGGTTTGGTTTGGCAATCAGCCCCAGCATTTT. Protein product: CASSASDRVWFGNQPQHF.

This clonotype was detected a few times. The CDR3 DNA is TGTGCCAGCAGCTCTTATGACGGAGGCTTCTACGAGCAGTACTTC. Its protein is CASSSYDGGFYEQYF. The genes are TRBV7-2 and TRBJ2-7; D might be TRBD2 (5 bases). This CDR3 comprises 15 residues. Germline V gene lookup returns CDR1 SGHTA and CDR2 FQGNSA. V lost 4 bases, J lost 3 bases, and 16 bases lay in between. The variable domain in full, with the rest retrieved from reference TRBV7-2 and TRBJ2-7, is GAGVSQSPSNKVTEKGKDVELRCDPISGHTALYWYRQSLGQGLEFLIYFQGNSAPDKSGLPSDRFSAERTGGSVSTLTIQRTQQEDSAVYLCASSSYDGGFYEQYFGPGTRLTVT.

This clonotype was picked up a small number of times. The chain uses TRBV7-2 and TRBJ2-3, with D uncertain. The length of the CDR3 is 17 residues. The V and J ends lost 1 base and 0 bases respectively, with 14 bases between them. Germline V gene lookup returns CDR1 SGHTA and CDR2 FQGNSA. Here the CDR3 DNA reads TGTGCCAGCAGCTTAGTAGGTGGTGGAACTAGCACAGATACGCAGTATTTT. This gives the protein CASSLVGGGTSTDTQYF. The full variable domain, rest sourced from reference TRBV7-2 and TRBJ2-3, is GAGVSQSPSNKVTEKGKDVELRCDPISGHTALYWYRQSLGQGLEFLIYFQGNSAPDKSGLPSDRFSAERTGGSVSTLTIQRTQQEDSAVYLCASSLVGGGTSTDTQYFGPGTRLTVL.

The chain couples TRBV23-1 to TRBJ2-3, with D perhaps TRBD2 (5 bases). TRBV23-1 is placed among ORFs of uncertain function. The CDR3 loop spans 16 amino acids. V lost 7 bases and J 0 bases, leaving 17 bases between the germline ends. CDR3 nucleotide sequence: TGCGCCAGCACCCACCGGGAAGTCTCTAGCACAGATACGCAGTATTTT. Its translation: CASTHREVSSTDTQYF.

This CDR3 reads CAIGIGQGFADTQYF. The DNA for the CDR3 is TGTGCCATCGGGATAGGACAGGGCTTCGCAGATACGCAGTATTTT. This chain joins TRBV10-3 and TRBJ2-3; 8 bases fit TRBD1. V shed 8 bases and J 4 bases; nucleotides not matched to a gene: 11. CDR1 and CDR2 (germline): ENHRY, SYGVKD. The CDR3 sequence is 15 residues long.

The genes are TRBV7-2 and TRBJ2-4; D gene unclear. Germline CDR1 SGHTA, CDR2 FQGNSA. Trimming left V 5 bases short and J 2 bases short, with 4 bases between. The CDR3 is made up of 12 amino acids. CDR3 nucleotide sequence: TGTGCCAGCAGCGCATCCAAAAACATTCAGTACTTC. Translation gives CASSASKNIQYF.

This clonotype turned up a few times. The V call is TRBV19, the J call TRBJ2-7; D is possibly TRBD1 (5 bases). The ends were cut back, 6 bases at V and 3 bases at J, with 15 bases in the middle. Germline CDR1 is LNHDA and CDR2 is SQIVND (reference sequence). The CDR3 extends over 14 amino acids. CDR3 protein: CASRPRAGYYEQYF. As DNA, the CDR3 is TGTGCCAGTAGGCCTCGGGCAGGGTACTACGAGCAGTACTTC.

The CDR3 DNA is TGCGCCAGCAGCCAAGGGCCTACTGCTGGGTACGAGCAGTACGTC. Its translation is CASSQGPTAGYEQYV. The genes are TRBV4-1 and TRBJ2-7; D call uncertain. Trimming took off 1 base at V and 4 bases at J, with 14 bases between the two ends. CDR1 and CDR2 (germline): MGHRA, YSYEKL. The CDR3 runs 15 residues.

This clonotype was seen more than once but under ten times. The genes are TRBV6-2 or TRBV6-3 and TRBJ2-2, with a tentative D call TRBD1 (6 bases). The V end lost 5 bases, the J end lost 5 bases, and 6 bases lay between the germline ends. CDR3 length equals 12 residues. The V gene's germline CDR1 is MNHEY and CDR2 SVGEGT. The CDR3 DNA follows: TGTGCCAGCAGTACAGGGACCGGGGAGCTGTTTTTT. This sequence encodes CASSTGTGELFF.

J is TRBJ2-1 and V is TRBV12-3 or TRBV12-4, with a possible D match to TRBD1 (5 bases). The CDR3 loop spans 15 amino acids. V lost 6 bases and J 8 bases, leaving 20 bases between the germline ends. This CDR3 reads CASSPNGRERDEQFF. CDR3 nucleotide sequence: TGTGCCAGCAGCCCAAACGGCAGGGAACGGGATGAGCAGTTCTTC.

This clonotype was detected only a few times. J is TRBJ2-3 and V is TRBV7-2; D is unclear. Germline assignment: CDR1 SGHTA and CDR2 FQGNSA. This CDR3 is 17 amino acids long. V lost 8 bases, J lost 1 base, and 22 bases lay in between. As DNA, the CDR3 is TGTGCCAGCTCCCCCGGTAAATGGAGAGAGGGCACAGATACGCAGTATTTT. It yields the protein CASSPGKWREGTDTQYF. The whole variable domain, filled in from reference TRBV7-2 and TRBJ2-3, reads GAGVSQSPSNKVTEKGKDVELRCDPISGHTALYWYRQSLGQGLEFLIYFQGNSAPDKSGLPSDRFSAERTGGSVSTLTIQRTQQEDSAVYLCASSPGKWREGTDTQYFGPGTRLTVL.

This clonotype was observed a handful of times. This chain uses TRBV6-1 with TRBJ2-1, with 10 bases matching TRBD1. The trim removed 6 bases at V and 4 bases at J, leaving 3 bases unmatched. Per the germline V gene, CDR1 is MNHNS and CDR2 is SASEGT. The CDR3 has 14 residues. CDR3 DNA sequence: TGTGCCAGCAGCTGGGACAGGGGTTACAATGAGCAGTTCTTC. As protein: CASSWDRGYNEQFF.

CDR3 coding DNA: TGTGCCAGCAGTAAAAGACAGGGCGACCCCTACGAGCAGTACGTC. Translating it yields CASSKRQGDPYEQYV. This rearrangement joins TRBV6-5 to TRBJ2-7, with 7 bases matching TRBD1. Germline-derived CDR1 and CDR2 are MNHEY and SVGAGI. This CDR3 contains 15 residues. J gave up 2 bases and V 5 bases, and 9 bases lay outside the gene matches.

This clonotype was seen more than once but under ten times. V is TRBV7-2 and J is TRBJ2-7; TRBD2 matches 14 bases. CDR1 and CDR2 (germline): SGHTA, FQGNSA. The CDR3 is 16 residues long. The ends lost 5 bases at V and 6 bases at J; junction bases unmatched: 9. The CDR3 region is CASSPRLAGGPSEQYF. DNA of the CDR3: TGTGCCAGCAGCCCCCGACTAGCGGGAGGGCCGAGCGAGCAGTACTTC.